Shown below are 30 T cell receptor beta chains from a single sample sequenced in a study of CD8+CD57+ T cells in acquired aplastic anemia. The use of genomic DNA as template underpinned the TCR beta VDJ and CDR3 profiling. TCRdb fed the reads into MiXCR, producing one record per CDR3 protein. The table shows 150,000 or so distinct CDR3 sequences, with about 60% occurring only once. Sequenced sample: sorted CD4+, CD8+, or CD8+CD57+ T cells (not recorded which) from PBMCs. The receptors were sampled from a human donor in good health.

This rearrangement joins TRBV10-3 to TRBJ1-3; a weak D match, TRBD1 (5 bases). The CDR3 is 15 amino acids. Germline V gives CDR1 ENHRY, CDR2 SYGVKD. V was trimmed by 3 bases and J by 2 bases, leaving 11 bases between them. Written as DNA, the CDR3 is TGTGCCATCAGTGACCAGACAGAAACTGGAAACACCATATATTTT. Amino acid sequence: CAISDQTETGNTIYF.

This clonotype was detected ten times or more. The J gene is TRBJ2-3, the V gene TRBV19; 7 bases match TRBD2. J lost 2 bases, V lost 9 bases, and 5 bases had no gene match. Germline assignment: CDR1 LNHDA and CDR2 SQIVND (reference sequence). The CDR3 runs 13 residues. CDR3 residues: CASRSGPTDTQYF. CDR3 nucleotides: TGTGCCAGCCGTAGCGGGCCCACAGATACGCAGTATTTT.

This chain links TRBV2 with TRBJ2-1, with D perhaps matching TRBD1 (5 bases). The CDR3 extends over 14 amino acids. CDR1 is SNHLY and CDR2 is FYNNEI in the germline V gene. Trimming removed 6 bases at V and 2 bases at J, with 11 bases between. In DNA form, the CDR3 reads TGTGCCAGCAGACCAGGGCCAGCCTACAATGAGCAGTTCTTC. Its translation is CASRPGPAYNEQFF.

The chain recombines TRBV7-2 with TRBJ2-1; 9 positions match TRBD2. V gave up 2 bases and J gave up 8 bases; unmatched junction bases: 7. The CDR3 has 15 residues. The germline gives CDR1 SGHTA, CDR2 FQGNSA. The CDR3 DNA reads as TGTGCCAGCAGCTTAAAGGCGGGGGGGCAGTATGAGCAGTTCTTC. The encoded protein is CASSLKAGGQYEQFF. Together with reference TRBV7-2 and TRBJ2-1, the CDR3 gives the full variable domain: GAGVSQSPSNKVTEKGKDVELRCDPISGHTALYWYRQSLGQGLEFLIYFQGNSAPDKSGLPSDRFSAERTGGSVSTLTIQRTQQEDSAVYLCASSLKAGGQYEQFFGPGTRLTVL.

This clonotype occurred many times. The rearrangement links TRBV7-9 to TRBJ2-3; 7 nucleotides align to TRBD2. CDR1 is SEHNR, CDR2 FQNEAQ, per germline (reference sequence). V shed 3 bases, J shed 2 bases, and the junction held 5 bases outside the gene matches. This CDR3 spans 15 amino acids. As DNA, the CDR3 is TGTGCCAGCAGCTTTGTGGGACTAAACACAGATACGCAGTATTTT. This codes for CASSFVGLNTDTQYF.

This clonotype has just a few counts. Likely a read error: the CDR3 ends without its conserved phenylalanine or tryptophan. CDR3: CASSDPGTSEDTGELFL. Written as DNA, the CDR3 is TGTGCCAGCAGTGACCCCGGGACTAGTGAGGACACCGGGGAGCTGTTTCTT. J is TRBJ2-2 and V is TRBV25-1; 8 nucleotides line up with TRBD2. The ends lost 3 bases at V and 3 bases at J; junction bases unmatched: 9. CDR3 size: 17 residues. Germline V gives CDR1 MGHDK, CDR2 SYGVNS.

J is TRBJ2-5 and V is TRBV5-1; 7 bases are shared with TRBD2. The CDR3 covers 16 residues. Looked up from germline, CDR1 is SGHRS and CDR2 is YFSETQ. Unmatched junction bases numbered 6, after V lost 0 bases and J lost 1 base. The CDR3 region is CASSLALGGFQETQYF. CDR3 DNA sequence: TGCGCCAGCAGCTTGGCCCTGGGAGGGTTCCAAGAGACCCAGTACTTC.

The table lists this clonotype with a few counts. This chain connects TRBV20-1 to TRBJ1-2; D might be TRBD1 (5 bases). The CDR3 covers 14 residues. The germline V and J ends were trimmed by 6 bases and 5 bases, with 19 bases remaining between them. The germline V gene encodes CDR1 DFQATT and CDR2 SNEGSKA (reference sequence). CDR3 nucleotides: TGCAGTGCCATTACTACCGGGACGGGGTATGGCTACACCTTC. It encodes CSAITTGTGYGYTF.

For the CDR3, the DNA is TGCAGCGGGATCCATCTTGGCGAGCAGTACTTC. Its translation: CSGIHLGEQYF. The chain combines TRBV29-1 with TRBJ2-7; D gene unclear. The CDR3 totals 11 residues. V lost 7 bases and J 6 bases, leaving 13 bases between the germline ends. Germline V gene sequence: CDR1 SQVTM, CDR2 ANQGSEA.

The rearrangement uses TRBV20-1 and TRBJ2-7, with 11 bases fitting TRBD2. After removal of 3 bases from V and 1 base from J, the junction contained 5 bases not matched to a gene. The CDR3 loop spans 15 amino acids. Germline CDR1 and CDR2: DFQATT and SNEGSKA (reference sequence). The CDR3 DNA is TGCAGTGCTAGTGTTGGGACTAGCGGATCCTACGAGCAGTACTTC. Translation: CSASVGTSGSYEQYF.

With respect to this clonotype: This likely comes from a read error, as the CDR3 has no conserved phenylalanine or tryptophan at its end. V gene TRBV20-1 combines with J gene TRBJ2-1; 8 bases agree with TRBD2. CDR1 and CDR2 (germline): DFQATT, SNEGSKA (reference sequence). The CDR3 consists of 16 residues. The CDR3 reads CGATPPGLVRYNEQFS. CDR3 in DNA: TGCGGTGCTACACCACCGGGACTAGTTAGGTACAATGAGCAGTTCTCC.

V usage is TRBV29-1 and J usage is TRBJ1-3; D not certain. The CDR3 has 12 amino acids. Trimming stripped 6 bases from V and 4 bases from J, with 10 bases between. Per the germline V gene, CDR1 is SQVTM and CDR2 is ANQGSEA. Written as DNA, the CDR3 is TGCAGCGTCCCCGGGGAGGGAAACACCATATATTTT. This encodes CSVPGEGNTIYF.

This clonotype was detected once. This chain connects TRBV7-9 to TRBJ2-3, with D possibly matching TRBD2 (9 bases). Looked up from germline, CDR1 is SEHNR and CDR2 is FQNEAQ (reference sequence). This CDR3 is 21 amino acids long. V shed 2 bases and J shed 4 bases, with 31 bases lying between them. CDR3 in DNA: TGTGCCAGCAGCTTAACCCTCCCGGGACAGGCGGGAGGGCCAGGGGCAGATACGCAGTATTTT. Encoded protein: CASSLTLPGQAGGPGADTQYF.

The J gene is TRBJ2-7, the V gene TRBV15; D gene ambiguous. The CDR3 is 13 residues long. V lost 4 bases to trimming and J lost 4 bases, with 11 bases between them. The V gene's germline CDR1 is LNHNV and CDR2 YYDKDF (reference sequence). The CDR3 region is CATSIRIGYEQYF. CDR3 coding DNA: TGTGCCACCAGCATTCGGATAGGTTACGAGCAGTACTTC.

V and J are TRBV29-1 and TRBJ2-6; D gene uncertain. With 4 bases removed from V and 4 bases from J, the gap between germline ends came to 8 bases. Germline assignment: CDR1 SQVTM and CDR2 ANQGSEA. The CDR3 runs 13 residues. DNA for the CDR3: TGCAGCGTTGCGAAAGAGGGGGCCAACGTCCTGACTTTC. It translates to CSVAKEGANVLTF.

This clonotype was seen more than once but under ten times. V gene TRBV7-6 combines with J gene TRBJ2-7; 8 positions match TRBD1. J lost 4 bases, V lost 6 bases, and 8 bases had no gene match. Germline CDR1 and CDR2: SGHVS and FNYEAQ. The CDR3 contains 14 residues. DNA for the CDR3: TGTGCCAGCAGTCCTGGACAGGGCCCGTACGAGCAGTACTTC. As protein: CASSPGQGPYEQYF.

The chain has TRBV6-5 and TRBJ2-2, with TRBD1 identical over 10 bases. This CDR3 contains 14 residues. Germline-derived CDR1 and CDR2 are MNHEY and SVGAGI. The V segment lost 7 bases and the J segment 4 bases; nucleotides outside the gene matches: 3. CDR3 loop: CASTRDRGTGELFF. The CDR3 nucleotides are TGTGCCAGCACCCGGGACAGGGGCACCGGGGAGCTGTTTTTT.

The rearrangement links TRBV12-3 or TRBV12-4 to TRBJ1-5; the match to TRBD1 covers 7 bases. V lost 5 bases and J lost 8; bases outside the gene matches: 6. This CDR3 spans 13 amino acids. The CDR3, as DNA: TGTGCCAGCAGTGGACAGGCCCGAGAGCCCCAGCATTTT. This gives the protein CASSGQAREPQHF.

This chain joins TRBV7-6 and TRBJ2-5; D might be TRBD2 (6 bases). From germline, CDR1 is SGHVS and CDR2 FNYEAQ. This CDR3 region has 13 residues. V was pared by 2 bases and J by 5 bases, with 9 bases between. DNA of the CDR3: TGTGCCAGCAGCTTACCCAGCGGGGAGACCCAGTACTTC. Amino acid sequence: CASSLPSGETQYF.

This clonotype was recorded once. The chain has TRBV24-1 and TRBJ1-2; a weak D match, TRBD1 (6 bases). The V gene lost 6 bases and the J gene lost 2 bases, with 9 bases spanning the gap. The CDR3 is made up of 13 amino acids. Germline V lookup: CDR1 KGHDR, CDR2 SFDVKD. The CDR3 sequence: CATSQGWNYGYTF. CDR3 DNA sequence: TGTGCCACCAGTCAGGGGTGGAACTATGGCTACACCTTC.

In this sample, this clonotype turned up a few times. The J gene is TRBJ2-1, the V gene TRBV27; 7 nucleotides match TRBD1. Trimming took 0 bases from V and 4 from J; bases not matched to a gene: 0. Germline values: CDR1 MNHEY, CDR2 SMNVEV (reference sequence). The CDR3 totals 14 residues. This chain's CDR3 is CASSLSGQYNEQFF. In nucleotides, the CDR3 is TGTGCCAGCAGTTTATCGGGACAGTACAATGAGCAGTTCTTC.

The CDR3: CSATGPWDTGELFF. In DNA form, the CDR3 reads TGCAGTGCCACGGGACCCTGGGACACCGGGGAGCTGTTTTTT. V usage is TRBV20-1 and J usage is TRBJ2-2; perhaps D is TRBD1 or TRBD2 (5 bases each). The CDR3 has 14 residues. Germline values: CDR1 DFQATT, CDR2 SNEGSKA (reference sequence). Trimming removed 6 bases from V and 3 bases from J, with 14 bases in between.

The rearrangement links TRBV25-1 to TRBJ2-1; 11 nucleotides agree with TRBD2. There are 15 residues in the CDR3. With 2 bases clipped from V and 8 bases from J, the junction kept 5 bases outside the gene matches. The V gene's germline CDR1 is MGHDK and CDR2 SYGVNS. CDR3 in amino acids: CASSERLAGGYEQFF. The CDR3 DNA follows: TGTGCCAGCAGTGAACGGCTAGCGGGAGGTTATGAGCAGTTCTTC. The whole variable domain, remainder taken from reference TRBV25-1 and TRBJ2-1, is EADIYQTPRYLVIGTGKKITLECSQTMGHDKMYWYQQDPGMELHLIHYSYGVNSTEKGDLSSESTVSRIRTEHFPLTLESARPSHTSQYLCASSERLAGGYEQFFGPGTRLTVL.

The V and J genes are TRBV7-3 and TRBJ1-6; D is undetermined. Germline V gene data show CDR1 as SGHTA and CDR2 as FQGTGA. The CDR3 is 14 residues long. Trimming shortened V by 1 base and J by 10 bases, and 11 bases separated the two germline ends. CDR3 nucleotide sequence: TGTGCCAGCAGCTTAAACGCTGCGGGATCACCCCTCCACTTT. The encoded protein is CASSLNAAGSPLHF.

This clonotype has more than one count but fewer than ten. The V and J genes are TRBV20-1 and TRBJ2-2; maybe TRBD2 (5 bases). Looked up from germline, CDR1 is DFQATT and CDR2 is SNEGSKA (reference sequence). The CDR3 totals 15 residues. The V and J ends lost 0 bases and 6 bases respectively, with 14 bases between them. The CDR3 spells CSARDLGSNAGELFF. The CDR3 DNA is TGCAGTGCTAGAGACCTGGGGAGTAACGCCGGGGAGCTGTTTTTT.

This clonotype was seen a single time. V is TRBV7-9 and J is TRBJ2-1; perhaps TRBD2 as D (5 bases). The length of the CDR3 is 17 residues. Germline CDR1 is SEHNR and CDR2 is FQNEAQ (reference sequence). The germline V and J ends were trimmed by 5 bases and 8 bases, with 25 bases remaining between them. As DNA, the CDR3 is TGTGCCAGCAGCATCCGAATGGGAGACGTACCGATTCATGAGCAGTTCTTC. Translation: CASSIRMGDVPIHEQFF.

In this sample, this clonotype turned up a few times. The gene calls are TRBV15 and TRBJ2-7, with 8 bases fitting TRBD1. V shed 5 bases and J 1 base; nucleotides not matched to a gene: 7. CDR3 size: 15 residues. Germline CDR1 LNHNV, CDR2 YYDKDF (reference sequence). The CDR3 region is CATSRDRRVSYEQYF. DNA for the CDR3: TGTGCCACCAGCCGGGACAGGAGGGTTTCCTACGAGCAGTACTTC.

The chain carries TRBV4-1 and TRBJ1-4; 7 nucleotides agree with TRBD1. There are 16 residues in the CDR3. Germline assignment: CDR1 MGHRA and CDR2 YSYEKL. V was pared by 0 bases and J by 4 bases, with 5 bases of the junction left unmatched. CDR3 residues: CASSQESGQHNEKLFF. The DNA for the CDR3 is TGCGCCAGCAGCCAAGAGTCGGGACAGCATAATGAAAAACTGTTTTTT.

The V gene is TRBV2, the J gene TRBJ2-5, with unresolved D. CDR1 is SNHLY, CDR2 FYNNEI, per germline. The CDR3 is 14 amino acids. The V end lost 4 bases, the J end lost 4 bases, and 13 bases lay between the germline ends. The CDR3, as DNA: TGTGCCAGCAGTGTTGGCACCTCCCCAGAGACCCAGTACTTC. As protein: CASSVGTSPETQYF.

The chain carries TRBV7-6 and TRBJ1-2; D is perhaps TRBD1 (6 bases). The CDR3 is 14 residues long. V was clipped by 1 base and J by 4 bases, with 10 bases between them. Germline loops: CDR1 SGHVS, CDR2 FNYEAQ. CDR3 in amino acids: CASSLGQAGYGYTF. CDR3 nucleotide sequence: TGTGCCAGCAGCTTAGGACAGGCGGGCTATGGCTACACCTTC.